This TCR beta chain was sequenced for a study of cytomegalovirus exposure and HLA in healthy donors. Overall study findings and caveats: In a later analysis, a missense DCLRE1C variant was linked to TCR beta V- and J-gene trimming. The study listed approximately 160 cytomegalovirus-associated TCR beta chains.

The PCR employed 60 Vbeta primers together with 13 Jbeta primers. The table came from immunoSEQ multiplex PCR; TCRdb's copy has only in-frame clones and leaves some out. Found here are more than 250,000 clones, 85% to 90% of them singletons; the top ten hold about 2%. CDR1 is GTSNPN and CDR2 is SVGIG in the germline V gene (reference sequence). The CDR3 consists of 12 residues. The V end lost 8 bases, the J end lost 1 base, and 12 bases lay between the germline ends. About this clone itself: What it binds is unknown.

The sample consisted of PBMCs. The chain couples TRBV30 to TRBJ2-7; unclear D gene. The sequence came from a woman aged 18 to 35 in good health and CMV-seronegative. The CDR3 sequence is CARSYLSYEQYF. The CDR3 nucleotides read TGTGCCCGCTCCTATCTTTCCTACGAGCAGTACTTC.